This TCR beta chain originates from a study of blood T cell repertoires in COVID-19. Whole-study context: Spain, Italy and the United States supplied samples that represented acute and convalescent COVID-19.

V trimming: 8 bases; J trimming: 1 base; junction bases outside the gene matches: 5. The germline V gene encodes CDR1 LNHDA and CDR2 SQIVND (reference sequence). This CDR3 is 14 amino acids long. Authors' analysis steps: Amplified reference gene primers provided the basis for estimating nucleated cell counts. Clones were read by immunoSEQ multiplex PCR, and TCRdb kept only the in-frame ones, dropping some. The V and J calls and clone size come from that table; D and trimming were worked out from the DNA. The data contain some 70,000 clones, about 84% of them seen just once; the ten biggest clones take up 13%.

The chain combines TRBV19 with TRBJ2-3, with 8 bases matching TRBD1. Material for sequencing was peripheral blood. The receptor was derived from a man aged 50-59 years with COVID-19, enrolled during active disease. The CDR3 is CASGEGQGTDTQYF. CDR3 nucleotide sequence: TGTGCCAGTGGTGAGGGACAGGGCACAGATACGCAGTATTTT.